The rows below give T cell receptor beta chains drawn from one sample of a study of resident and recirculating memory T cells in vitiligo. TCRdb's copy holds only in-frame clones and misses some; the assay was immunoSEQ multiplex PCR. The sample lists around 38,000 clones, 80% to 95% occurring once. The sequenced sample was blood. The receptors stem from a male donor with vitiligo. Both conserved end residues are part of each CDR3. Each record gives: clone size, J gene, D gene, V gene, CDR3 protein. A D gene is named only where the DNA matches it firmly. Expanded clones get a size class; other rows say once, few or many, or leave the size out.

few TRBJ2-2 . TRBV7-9 CASSTSGVTGELFF
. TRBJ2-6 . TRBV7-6 CASSLFSAGANVLTF
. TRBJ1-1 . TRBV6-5 CASSPGTPQAFF
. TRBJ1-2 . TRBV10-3 CAISEEAEDGYTF
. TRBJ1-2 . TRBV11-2 CASSHYRGEGYGYTF
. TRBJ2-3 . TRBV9 CASSFWDSTDTQYF
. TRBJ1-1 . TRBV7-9 CASSRTEAFF
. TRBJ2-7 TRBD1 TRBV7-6 CASSLGTGGEQYF
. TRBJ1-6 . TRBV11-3 CASSLSRGQKTTNSPLHF
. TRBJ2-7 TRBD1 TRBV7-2 CATSPQGATVKQYF
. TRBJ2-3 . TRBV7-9 CASSFPWADYSRTDTQYF
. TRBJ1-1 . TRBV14 CASTLGGTEAFF
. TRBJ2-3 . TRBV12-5 CASGPKFPGVTDTQYF
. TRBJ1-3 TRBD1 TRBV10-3 CAISENPTGLNTIYF
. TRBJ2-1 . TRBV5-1 CASSLGVSSPQFF
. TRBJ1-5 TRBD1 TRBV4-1 CASSQVPGGSQPQHF
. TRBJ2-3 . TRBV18 CASSLVLTDTDTQYF
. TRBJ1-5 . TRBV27 CASSREGTYSNQPQHF
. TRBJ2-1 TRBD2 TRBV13 CASSRHPPLAGATYNEQFF
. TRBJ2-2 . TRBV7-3 CASSLFQGSGELFF
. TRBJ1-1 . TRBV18 CASSPDQEAAEAFF
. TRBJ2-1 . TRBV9 CASSVEGGESSYNEQFF
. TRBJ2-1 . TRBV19 CASSSPPSYNEQFF
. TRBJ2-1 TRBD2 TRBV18 CASSPSGGGRGEQFF
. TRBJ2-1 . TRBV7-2 CASSLRGGAYNEQFF
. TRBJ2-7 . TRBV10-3 CAISDRRGRTYEQYF
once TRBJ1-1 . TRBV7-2 CASSLNSNTEAFF
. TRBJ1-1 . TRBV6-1 CASSNYMNTEAFF
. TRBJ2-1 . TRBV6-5 CASSYAQETEQFF
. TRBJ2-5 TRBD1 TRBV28 CASSFFRDRGLGTQYF
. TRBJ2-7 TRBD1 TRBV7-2 CASSNQQGTEQYF
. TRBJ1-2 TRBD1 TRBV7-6 CASSLGTGDYGYTF
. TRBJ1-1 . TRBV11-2 CASSFGGGVEAFF
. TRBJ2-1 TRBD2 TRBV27 CASSRLAGVNEQFF
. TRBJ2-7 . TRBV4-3 CASSQETGYEQYF
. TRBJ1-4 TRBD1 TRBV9 CASSRTGTGEKLFF
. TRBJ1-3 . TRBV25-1 CASGPLGLGNTIYF